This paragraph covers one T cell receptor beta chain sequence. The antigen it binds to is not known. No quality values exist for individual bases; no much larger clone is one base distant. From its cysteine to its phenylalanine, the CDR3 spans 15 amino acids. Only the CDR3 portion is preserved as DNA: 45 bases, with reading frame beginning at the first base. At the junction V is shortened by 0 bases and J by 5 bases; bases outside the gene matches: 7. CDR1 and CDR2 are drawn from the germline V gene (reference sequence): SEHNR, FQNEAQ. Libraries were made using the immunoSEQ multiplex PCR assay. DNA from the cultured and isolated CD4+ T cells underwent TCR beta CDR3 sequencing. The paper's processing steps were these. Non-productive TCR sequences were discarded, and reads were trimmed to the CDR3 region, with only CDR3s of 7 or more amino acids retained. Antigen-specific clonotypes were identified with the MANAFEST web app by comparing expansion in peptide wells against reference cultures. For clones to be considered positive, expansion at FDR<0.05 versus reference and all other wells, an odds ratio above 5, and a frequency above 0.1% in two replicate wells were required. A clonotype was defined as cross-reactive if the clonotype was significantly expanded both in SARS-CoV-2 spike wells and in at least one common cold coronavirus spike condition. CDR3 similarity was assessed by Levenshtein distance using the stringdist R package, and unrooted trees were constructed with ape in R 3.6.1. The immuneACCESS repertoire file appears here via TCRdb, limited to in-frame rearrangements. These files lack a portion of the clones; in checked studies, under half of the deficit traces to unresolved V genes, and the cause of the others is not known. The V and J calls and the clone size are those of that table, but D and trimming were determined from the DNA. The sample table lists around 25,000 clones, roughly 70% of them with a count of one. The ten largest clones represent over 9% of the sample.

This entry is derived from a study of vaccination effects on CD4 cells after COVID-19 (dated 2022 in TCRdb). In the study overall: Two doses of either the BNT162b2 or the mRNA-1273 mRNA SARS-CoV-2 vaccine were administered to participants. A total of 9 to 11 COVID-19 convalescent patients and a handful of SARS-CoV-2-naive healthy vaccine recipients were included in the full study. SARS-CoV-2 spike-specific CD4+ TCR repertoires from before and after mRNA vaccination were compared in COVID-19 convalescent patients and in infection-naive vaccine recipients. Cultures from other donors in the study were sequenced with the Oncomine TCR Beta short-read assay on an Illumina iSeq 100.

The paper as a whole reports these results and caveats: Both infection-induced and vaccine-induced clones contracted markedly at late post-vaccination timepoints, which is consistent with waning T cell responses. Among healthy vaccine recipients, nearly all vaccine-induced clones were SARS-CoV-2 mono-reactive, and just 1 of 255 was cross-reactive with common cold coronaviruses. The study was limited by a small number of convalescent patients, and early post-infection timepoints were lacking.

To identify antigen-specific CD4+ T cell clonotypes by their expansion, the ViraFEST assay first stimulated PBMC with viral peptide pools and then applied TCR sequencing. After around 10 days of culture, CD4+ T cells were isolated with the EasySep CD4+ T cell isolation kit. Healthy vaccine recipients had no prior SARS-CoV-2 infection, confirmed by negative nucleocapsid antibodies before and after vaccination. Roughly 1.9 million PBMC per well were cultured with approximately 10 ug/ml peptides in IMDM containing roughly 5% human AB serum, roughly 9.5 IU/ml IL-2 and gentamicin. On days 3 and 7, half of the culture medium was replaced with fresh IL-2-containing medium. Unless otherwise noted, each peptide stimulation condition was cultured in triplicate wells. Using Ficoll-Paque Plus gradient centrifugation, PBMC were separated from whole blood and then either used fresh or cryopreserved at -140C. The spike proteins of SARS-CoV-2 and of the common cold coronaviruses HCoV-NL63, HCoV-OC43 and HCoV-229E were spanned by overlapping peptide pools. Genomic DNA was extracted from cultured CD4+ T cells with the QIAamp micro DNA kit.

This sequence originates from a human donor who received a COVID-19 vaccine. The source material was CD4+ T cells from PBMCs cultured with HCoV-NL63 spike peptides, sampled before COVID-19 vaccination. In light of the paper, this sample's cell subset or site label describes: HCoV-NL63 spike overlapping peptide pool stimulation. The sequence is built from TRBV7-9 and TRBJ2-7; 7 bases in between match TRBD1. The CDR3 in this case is CASSLAGTASDEQYF. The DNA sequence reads TGTGCCAGCAGCTTAGCCGGGACAGCCAGCGACGAGCAGTACTTC.